What follows are 17 T cell receptor beta chains derived from one specimen sequenced in a study of T cells expressing NK-cell markers. TCRdb reprocessed the 5' RACE reads and stores each CDR3 protein as one record, lacking DNA. The listing contains about 390,000 distinct CDR3 sequences. Sequenced: blood T cells: a sorted CD56 or NKG2C T cell subset, CD4+ or CD8+ T cells, or bulk PBMC T cells (not recorded which). The origin of the receptors is a woman between 45 and 65 years old in good health.

This rearrangement joins TRBV12-3 or TRBV12-4 to TRBJ1-1. The CDR3 runs to 12 residues. The CDR3 protein is CASSQIPSEAFF.

This sequence joins TRBV20-1 and TRBJ2-1; TCRdb picks TRBD1, but there is no DNA to check that call. The CDR3 has 15 amino acids. Germline V gene lookup returns CDR1 DFQATT and CDR2 SNEGSKA (reference sequence). The chain's CDR3 is CSARHRVTAKWEQFF.

The V and J genes are TRBV5-1 and TRBJ2-7; TCRdb's D call, TRBD1, is unchecked because there is no DNA. Germline assignment: CDR1 SGHRS and CDR2 YFSETQ. The CDR3 has 15 residues. This CDR3 reads CASSLASGGLDVQYF.

This chain joins TRBV11-2 and TRBJ2-1; with no DNA, the TCRdb D assignment of TRBD1 cannot be verified. The CDR3 loop spans 17 amino acids. Germline V gives CDR1 SGHAT, CDR2 FQNNGV. CDR3 sequence reads: CASSLVELGGLYNEQFF.

The rearrangement uses TRBV11-2 and TRBJ2-1; TCRdb's D call of TRBD1 is untestable without DNA. The CDR3 length is 17 residues. CDR1 SGHAT and CDR2 FQNNGV come from the germline V gene. CDR3 amino acids: CASSPLSGADSYNEQFF.

J is TRBJ2-7 and V is TRBV6-5. The CDR3 covers 13 residues. CDR1 MNHEY and CDR2 SVGAGI come from the germline V gene. CDR3 amino acids: CASSYSGVNEQYF.

The chain links TRBV5-1 to TRBJ1-5; without DNA, the TCRdb call of TRBD1 cannot be checked. The CDR3 runs to 16 residues. Germline V gives CDR1 SGHRS, CDR2 YFSETQ. Here the CDR3 reads CASSLDGRNSNQPQHF.

J is TRBJ1-2 and V is TRBV11-2; TCRdb picks TRBD1, but there is no DNA to check that call. This CDR3 is 13 amino acids long. Germline V CDR1 and CDR2: SGHAT, FQNNGV. The CDR3 is CASSFQGAGGYTF.

This CDR3 reads CSVEDVQGGYTF. The rearrangement links TRBV29-1 to TRBJ1-2; the D call of TRBD1 rests on TCRdb alone, since no DNA is present to check it. Germline V gene sequence: CDR1 SQVTM, CDR2 ANQGSEA. This CDR3 has 12 residues.

The chain joins TRBV6-1 to TRBJ2-4; with no DNA, the TCRdb D assignment of TRBD1 cannot be verified. CDR1 is MNHNS, CDR2 SASEGT, per germline. The CDR3 is made up of 15 amino acids. The CDR3 loop reads CASRGPGIAKNIQYF.

The genes are TRBV3-1 and TRBJ2-1; TCRdb's D call of TRBD1 is untestable without DNA. Germline CDR1 and CDR2: LGHDT and YNNKEL (reference sequence). The CDR3 totals 13 residues. CDR3 region: CASSHRGDNEQFF.

The CDR3 here is CASSLMGQNTGELFF. This sequence joins TRBV7-3 and TRBJ2-2; TCRdb's assignment of TRBD1 cannot be checked, as there is no DNA. The CDR3 contains 15 residues. The V gene's germline CDR1 is SGHTA and CDR2 FQGTGA.

The chain employs TRBV29-1 and TRBJ2-3; TCRdb's assignment of TRBD2 cannot be checked, as there is no DNA. Germline V gene data show CDR1 as SQVTM and CDR2 as ANQGSEA. This CDR3 region has 15 residues. CDR3: CSVASAGVGTDTQYF.

V and J are TRBV7-9 and TRBJ1-1; TCRdb's assignment of TRBD1 cannot be checked, as there is no DNA. Germline V gives CDR1 SEHNR, CDR2 FQNEAQ (reference sequence). The CDR3 covers 15 residues. CDR3 amino acids: CASSLRLGQHLEAFF.

The V and J genes are TRBV7-6 and TRBJ2-2; TCRdb indicates TRBD2, and absent DNA this call remains unverified. This CDR3 is built from 16 residues. Germline loops: CDR1 SGHVS, CDR2 FNYEAQ. The CDR3: CASSLAGSGLTGELFF.

This sequence joins TRBV20-1 and TRBJ2-7; TCRdb selects TRBD1, and the lack of DNA leaves this call unchecked. In germline, CDR1 is DFQATT, CDR2 SNEGSKA (reference sequence). The CDR3 covers 12 residues. The CDR3: CSARHTGNEQYF.

The V gene is TRBV5-1, the J gene TRBJ2-7; the TCRdb D gene call, TRBD2, has no DNA to confirm it. Germline assignment: CDR1 SGHRS and CDR2 YFSETQ. The CDR3 is 14 residues long. Here the CDR3 reads CASSLGGTEYEQYF.